The T cell receptor (beta chain) under discussion was sequenced for a study of spatial heterogeneity in lung cancer. TCRdb called the 5' RACE reads again in MiXCR, with one record for every CDR3 protein. The sample records about 10,000 distinct CDR3 sequences, about 7.8% being singletons. Whole-study findings and limits: Tumors with more nonsynonymous mutations had more expanded intratumoral alpha and beta TCRs.

Indicated time point: sample taken at primary tumor resection. This clonotype rates as medium-sized. Antigen: not known. This clonotype was obtained from a male donor with early-stage non-small cell lung cancer. Specimen: lung tumor tissue, collected at surgery.

The DNA of the CDR3 is TGTGCCTGGAGTGCGGGAAGGTCTAGGGGTTACAATGAGCAGTTCTTC. Translation: CAWSAGRSRGYNEQFF. The chain links TRBV30 to TRBJ2-1, with D perhaps TRBD1 or TRBD2 (5 bases each). The CDR3 is 16 residues long. The V end was cut by 1 base, the J end by 4 bases, with 17 bases between. CDR1 is GTSNPN and CDR2 is SVGIG in the germline V gene (reference sequence).